This T cell receptor (beta chain) is drawn from a study of blood T cell repertoires in COVID-19. Repertoires were generated with immunoSEQ multiplex PCR, while TCRdb's copy carries only in-frame clones and drops some. This sample has roughly 30,000 clones, with around four fifths found just once. Sequenced input: peripheral blood. The sequence was obtained from a woman aged 60 to 75 with acute or convalescent COVID-19.

The CDR3 is CSVRDRVQETQYF. CDR3 in DNA: TGCAGCGTTAGGGACAGGGTCCAAGAGACCCAGTACTTC. V is TRBV29-1 and J is TRBJ2-5; TRBD1 agrees at 9 bases. Germline assignment: CDR1 SQVTM and CDR2 ANQGSEA. The CDR3 extends over 13 amino acids. V gave up 5 bases and J gave up 1 base; unmatched junction bases: 2. Using reference TRBV29-1 and TRBJ2-5 for the parts outside the CDR3, the full variable domain is SAVISQKPSRDICQRGTSLTIQCQVDSQVTMMFWYRQQPGQSLTLIATANQGSEATYESGFVIDKFPISRPNLTFSTLTVSNMSPEDSSIYLCSVRDRVQETQYFGPGTRLLVL.